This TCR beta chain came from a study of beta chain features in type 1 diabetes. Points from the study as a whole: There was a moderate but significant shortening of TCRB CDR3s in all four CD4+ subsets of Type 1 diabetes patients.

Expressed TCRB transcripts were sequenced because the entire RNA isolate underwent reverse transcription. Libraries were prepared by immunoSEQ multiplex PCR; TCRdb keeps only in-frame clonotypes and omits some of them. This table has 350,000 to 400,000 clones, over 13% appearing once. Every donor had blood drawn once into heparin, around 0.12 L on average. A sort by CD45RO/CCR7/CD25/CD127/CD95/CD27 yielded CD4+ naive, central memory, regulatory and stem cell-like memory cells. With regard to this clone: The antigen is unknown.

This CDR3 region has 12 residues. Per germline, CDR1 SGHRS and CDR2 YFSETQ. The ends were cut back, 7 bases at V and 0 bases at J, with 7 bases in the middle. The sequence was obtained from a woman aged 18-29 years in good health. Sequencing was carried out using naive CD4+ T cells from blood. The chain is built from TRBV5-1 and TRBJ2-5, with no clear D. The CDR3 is CASGADQETQYF. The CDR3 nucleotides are TGCGCCAGCGGTGCGGACCAAGAGACCCAGTACTTC.